This T cell receptor beta chain comes out of a study of blood T cell repertoires in COVID-19. Whole-study context: The United States, Italy and Spain provided the acute and convalescent COVID-19 samples. PBMCs, B-cell-depleted T cells, or T cells were the source of the cDNA or gDNA that made up the material.

There are 16 residues in the CDR3. Germline V gene lookup returns CDR1 GTSNPN and CDR2 SVGIG (reference sequence). J lost 6 bases, V lost 3 bases, and 9 bases had no gene match. In the source study's methods: Estimates of nucleated cell counts were drawn from the amplification of reference gene primers. Clones were read by immunoSEQ multiplex PCR, and TCRdb kept only the in-frame ones, dropping some. V, J and clone size are taken as reported in that table, and D and trimming were inferred from the DNA itself. The sample lists 40,000 to 55,000 clones; roughly 89% were seen once. This chain uses TRBV30 with TRBJ2-1; 12 bases map to TRBD2. Sequencing was carried out using peripheral blood. This clonotype was sampled from a man between 65 and 80 years old with active COVID-19. The CDR3 DNA reads as TGTGCCTGGAGGGAACTAGCGGGGGGACCCCGCAATGAGCAGTTCTTC. Its translation: CAWRELAGGPRNEQFF.